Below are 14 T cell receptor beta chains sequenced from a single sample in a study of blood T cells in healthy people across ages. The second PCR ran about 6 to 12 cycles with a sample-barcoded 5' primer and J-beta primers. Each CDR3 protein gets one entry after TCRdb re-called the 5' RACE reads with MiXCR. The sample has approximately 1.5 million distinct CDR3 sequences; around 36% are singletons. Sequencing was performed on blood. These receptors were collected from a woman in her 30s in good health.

CDR3 sequence reads: CATGLAGGTLPQYF. CDR3 coding DNA: TGTGCCACCGGACTAGCGGGAGGTACACTACCGCAGTATTTT. The genes are TRBV24-1 and TRBJ2-3; the match to TRBD2 covers 14 bases. Germline lookup yields CDR1 KGHDR and CDR2 SFDVKD. There are 14 residues in the CDR3. With V trimmed by 9 bases and J by 10 bases, 8 bases remained unmatched.

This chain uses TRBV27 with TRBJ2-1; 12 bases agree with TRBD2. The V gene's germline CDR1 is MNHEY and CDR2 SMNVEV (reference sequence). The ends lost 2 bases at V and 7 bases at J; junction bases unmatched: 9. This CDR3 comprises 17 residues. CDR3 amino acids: CASSLGLAGGPWNEQFF. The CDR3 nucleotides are TGTGCCAGCAGTTTAGGGCTAGCGGGAGGGCCCTGGAATGAGCAGTTCTTC.

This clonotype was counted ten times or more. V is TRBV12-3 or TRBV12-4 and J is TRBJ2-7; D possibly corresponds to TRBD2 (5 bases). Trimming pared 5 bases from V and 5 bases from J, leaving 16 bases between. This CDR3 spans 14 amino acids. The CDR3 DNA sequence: TGTGCCAGCAGTCCCCAACTGACTACACACGAGCAGTACTTC. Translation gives CASSPQLTTHEQYF.

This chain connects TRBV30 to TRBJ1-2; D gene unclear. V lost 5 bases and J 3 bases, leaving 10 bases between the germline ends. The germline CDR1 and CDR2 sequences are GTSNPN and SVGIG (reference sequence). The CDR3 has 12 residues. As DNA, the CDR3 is TGTGCCTGGCCCCGCTTAGACTATGGCTACACCTTC. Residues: CAWPRLDYGYTF.

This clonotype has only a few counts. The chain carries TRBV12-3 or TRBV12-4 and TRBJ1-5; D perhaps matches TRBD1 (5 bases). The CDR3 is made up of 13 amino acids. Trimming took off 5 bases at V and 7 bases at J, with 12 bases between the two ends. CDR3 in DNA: TGTGCCAGCAGTACAGGCGCTAGGCAGCCCCAGCATTTT. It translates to CASSTGARQPQHF.

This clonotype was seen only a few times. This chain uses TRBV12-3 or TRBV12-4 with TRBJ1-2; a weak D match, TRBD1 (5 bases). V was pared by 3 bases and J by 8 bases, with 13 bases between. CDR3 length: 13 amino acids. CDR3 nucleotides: TGTGCCAGCAGTTTTTTAAGGGGCTCCGGCTACACCTTC. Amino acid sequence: CASSFLRGSGYTF.

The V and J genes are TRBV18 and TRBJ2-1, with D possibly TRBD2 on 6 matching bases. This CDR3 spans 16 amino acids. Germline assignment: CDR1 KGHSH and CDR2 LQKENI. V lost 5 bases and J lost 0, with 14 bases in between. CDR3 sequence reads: CASSTWRGSSYNEQFF. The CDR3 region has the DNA TGTGCCAGCTCAACCTGGAGGGGTAGCTCCTACAATGAGCAGTTCTTC.

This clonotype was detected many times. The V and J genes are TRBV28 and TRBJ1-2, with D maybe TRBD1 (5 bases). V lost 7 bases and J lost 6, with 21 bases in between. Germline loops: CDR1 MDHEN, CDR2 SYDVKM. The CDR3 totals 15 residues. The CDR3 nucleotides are TGTGCCAGCATAACTTCGGGGCAGGGAACGAATGGCTACACCTTC. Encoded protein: CASITSGQGTNGYTF.

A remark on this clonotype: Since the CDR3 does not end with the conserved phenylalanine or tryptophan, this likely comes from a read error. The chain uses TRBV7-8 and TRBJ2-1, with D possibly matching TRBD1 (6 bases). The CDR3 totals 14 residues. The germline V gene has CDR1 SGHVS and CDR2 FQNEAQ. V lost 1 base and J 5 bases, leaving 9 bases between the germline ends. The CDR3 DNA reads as TGTGCCAGCAGCTTAGACCCAGGGGACAATGAGCAGTTCGTC. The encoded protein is CASSLDPGDNEQFV.

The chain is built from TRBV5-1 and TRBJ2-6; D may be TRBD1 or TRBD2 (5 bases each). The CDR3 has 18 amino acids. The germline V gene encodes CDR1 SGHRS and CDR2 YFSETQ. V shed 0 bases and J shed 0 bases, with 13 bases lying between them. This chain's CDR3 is CASSLDGTSGSGANVLTF. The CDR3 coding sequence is TGCGCCAGCAGCTTGGACGGGACCTCCGGCTCTGGGGCCAACGTCCTGACTTTC.

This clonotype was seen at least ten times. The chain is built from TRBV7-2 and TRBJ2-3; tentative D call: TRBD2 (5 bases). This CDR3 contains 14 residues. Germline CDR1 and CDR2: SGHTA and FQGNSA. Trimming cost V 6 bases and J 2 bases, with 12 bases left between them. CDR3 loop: CASRGSYYTDTQYF. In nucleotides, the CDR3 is TGTGCCAGCAGAGGGAGTTACTACACAGATACGCAGTATTTT.

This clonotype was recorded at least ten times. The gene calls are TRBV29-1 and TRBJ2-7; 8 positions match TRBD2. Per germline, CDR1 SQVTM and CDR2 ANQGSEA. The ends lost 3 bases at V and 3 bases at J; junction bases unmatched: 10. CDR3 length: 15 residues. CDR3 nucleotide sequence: TGCAGCGTTGAGGGACTAGGACGAAGGAGCTACGAGCAGTACTTC. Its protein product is CSVEGLGRRSYEQYF.

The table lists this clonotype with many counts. The CDR3 is CASSESAVSETQYF. The CDR3 nucleotides read TGCGCCAGCAGTGAGTCTGCGGTCTCAGAGACCCAGTACTTC. The rearrangement joins TRBV10-1 to TRBJ2-5, with D unclear. V lost 0 bases, J lost 4 bases, and 9 bases lay in between. The length of the CDR3 is 14 residues. Looked up from germline, CDR1 is WNHNN and CDR2 is SYGVQD (reference sequence).

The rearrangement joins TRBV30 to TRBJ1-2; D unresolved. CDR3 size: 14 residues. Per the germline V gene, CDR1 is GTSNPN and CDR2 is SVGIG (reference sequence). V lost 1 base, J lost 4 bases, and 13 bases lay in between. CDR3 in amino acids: CAWSDPGLVYGYTF. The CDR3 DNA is TGTGCCTGGAGTGACCCCGGCTTAGTCTATGGCTACACCTTC.